This TCR beta chain was profiled in a study of blood T cell repertoires in COVID-19 (dated by TCRdb to about 2020). Some background on the complete study: Samples covering the acute and convalescent phases of COVID-19 were provided by collaborators in the United States, Italy and Spain. The material from the prospective study consisted of cDNA or gDNA derived from T cells, B-cell-depleted T cells, or PBMCs. Subjects who had been exposed to COVID-19, were actively infected with it, or had recovered from it provided the deeply sampled blood TCRbeta repertoires that made up the dataset. The repertoires were released in a freely available public database intended as a resource for research on the immune response to SARS-CoV-2. Samples came from the ongoing ImmuneRACE study (first 160 participants) plus 1,254 subjects from 6 global collaborators. The sample metadata nearly always contained a de-identified subject ID, COVID-19 status, age in years and sex. Where HLA class I and class II types were available, the types were taken from metadata supplied by the sample provider, not from assay-based typing. Points the paper makes about the study in general: The amount of clinical and demographic metadata varied by source and participant and was provided uncurated.

Whole blood was collected in K2EDTA tubes by collaborating institutions according to the institutions' own protocols. For TCRbeta analysis, collaborators shipped samples as frozen whole blood, isolated PBMCs, or DNA extracted from either of those sample types. Regarding this clone: This receptor's antigen is unknown. No clone much larger than this one lies a single base away; base qualities are absent.

From its cysteine to its phenylalanine, the CDR3 spans 13 amino acids. Just CDR3 DNA is preserved here, 39 bases in frame from base 1. Per the germline V gene, SNHLY is the CDR1 and FYNNEI is the CDR2. Trimming costs V 8 bases and J 0 bases, and their ends lie 10 bases apart. The immunoSEQ Assay, a bias-controlled multiplex PCR, was used to amplify TCRbeta CDR3 regions from genomic DNA. The authors' pipeline ran thus. Within the assay, amplification of reference gene primers was used to estimate how many nucleated cells each sample contained. To quantify the absolute abundance of each unique TCRbeta CDR3 rearrangement, sequence reads were collapsed and filtered. For each sample, productive Simpson clonality was calculated as the square root of Simpson's diversity index across productive rearrangements. As stored in TCRdb, this immuneACCESS dataset retains in-frame rearrangements with V and J assigned. A fraction of the clones does not appear; measured against another copy, unresolved V genes explain less than half of the discrepancy, and the remainder lacks a known reason. V and J calls and clone size follow that table, whereas D and trimming were derived from the DNA. Counted in this sample were around 25,000 clones; about 83% of them appeared once. The ten largest clones take up 65% to 80% of the sample.

The sequence links TRBV2 to TRBJ1-1; TRBD1 might be the D gene, on 5 matching bases. The sample comprised peripheral blood. The clonotype comes from a man in his 70s with acute or convalescent COVID-19. The DNA is TGTGCCAGCGGCCGGGGGATGAACACTGAAGCTTTCTTT. It translates to CASGRGMNTEAFF.